The T cell receptor beta chain described here comes from a study of blood T cell repertoires in COVID-19. Here immunoSEQ multiplex PCR was the method, and the copy in TCRdb shows in-frame clones only, minus some. The table lists fewer than 55,000 clones, 84% of them singletons. This receptor was identified in a man between 45 and 60 years old with acute or convalescent COVID-19. Sequenced: peripheral blood.

As DNA, the CDR3 is TGTGCCAGCAGCTTTGGTCAGGGTGGAATCACAGATACGCAGTATTTT. It translates to CASSFGQGGITDTQYF. The chain employs TRBV7-9 and TRBJ2-3, with D maybe TRBD1 (5 bases). This CDR3 has 16 amino acids. Trimming left V 3 bases short and J 2 bases short, with 15 bases between. Germline-derived CDR1 and CDR2 are SEHNR and FQNEAQ (reference sequence).